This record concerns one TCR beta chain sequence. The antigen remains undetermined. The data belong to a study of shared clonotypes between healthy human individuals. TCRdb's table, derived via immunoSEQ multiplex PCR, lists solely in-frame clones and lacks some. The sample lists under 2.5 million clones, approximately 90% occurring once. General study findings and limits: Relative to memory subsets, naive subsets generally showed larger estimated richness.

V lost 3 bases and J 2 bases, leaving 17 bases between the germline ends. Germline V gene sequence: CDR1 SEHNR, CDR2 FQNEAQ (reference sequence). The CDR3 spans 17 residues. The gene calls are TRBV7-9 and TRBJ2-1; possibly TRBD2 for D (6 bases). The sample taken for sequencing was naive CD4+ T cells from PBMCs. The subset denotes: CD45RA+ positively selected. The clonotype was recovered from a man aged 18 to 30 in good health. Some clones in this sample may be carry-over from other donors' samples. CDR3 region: CASSLWSGAGAYNEQFF. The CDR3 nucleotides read TGTGCCAGCAGCTTGTGGTCGGGAGCGGGCGCCTACAATGAGCAGTTCTTC. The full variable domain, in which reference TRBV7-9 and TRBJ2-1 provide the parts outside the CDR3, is DTGVSQNPRHKITKRGQNVTFRCDPISEHNRLYWYRQTLGQGPEFLTYFQNEAQLEKSRLLSDRFSAERPKGSFSTLEIQRTEQGDSAMYLCASSLWSGAGAYNEQFFGPGTRLTVL.